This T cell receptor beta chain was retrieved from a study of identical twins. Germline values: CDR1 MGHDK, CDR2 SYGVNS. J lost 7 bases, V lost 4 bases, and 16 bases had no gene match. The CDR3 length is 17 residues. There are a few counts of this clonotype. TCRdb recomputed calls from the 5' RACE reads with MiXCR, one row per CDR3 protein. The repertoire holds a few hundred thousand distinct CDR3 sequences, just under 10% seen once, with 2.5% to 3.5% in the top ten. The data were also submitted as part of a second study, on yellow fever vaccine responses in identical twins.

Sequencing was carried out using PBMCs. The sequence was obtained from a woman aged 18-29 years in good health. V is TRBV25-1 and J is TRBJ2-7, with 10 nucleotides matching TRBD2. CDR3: CASSAQSGLAGAGEQYF. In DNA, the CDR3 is TGTGCCAGCAGTGCCCAATCTGGGCTAGCGGGAGCCGGAGAGCAGTACTTC.